The next 21 T cell receptor beta chains were all read from a single sample in a study of T cell responses to AZD1222 COVID-19 vaccine. Produced via immunoSEQ multiplex PCR; TCRdb's table is partial and in-frame only. The sample records over 150,000 clones, roughly 90% being singletons. The source was peripheral blood, collected 28 days after the second AZD1222 dose. The origin of the receptors is an adult who received the AZD1222 COVID-19 vaccine.

The gene calls are TRBV4-3 and TRBJ1-3; D unclear. Deletions cut 0 bases from V and 1 base from J, with 7 bases between. This CDR3 has 15 residues. CDR1 is LGHNA, CDR2 YSLEER, per germline. The CDR3 nucleotides are TGCGCCAGCAGCCAAGATGTAGTTTCTGGAAACACCATATATTTT. Its protein product is CASSQDVVSGNTIYF.

The CDR3 nucleotides are TGTGCCAGCTCCCTGGTAGACACGAGCTCCTACGAGCAGTACTTC. Amino acids: CASSLVDTSSYEQYF. The chain employs TRBV18 and TRBJ2-7; no reliable D call. The CDR3 is made up of 15 amino acids. Germline assignment: CDR1 KGHSH and CDR2 LQKENI. The V end lost 6 bases, the J end lost 0 bases, and 15 bases lay between the germline ends.

This clone came up a few times. The chain joins TRBV5-6 to TRBJ2-7, with D perhaps matching TRBD1 or TRBD2 (5 bases each). This CDR3 comprises 13 residues. The V end was cut by 0 bases, the J end by 2 bases, with 6 bases between. Germline V gene lookup returns CDR1 SGHDT and CDR2 YYEEEE. The CDR3 DNA reads as TGTGCCAGCAGCTTGGGGGGGACCTACGAGCAGTACTTC. Its translation: CASSLGGTYEQYF.

The chain combines TRBV30 with TRBJ2-1; D unclear. This CDR3 region has 15 residues. Germline CDR1 reads GTSNPN; CDR2 reads SVGIG (reference sequence). V lost 0 bases to trimming and J lost 7 bases, with 16 bases between them. The CDR3 DNA sequence: TGTGCCTGGAGTGTAGGGCTCACAACCAATAATGAGCAGTTCTTC. Translating it yields CAWSVGLTTNNEQFF. Filled out from reference TRBV30 and TRBJ2-1, the complete variable domain reads SQTIHQWPATLVQPVGSPLSLECTVEGTSNPNLYWYRQAAGRGLQLLFYSVGIGQISSEVPQNLSASRPQDRQFILSSKKLLLSDSGFYLCAWSVGLTTNNEQFFGPGTRLTVL.

The rearrangement joins TRBV10-3 to TRBJ1-1; 9 bases are shared with TRBD1. CDR1 and CDR2 from the germline V gene are ENHRY and SYGVKD. The V gene end was trimmed by 3 bases and the J gene end by 7 bases; junction bases not matched to a gene: 6. The length of the CDR3 is 14 residues. CDR3 in amino acids: CAISETGGLIEAFF. The CDR3, as DNA: TGTGCCATCAGTGAAACAGGGGGCCTTATTGAAGCTTTCTTT.

As DNA, the CDR3 is TGTGCCAGCTCAGAAAACAGGGGTCAGGGAGATACGCAGTATTTT. Translated, it gives CASSENRGQGDTQYF. The chain carries TRBV18 and TRBJ2-3, with 7 bases that match TRBD1. This CDR3 region has 15 residues. The germline gives CDR1 KGHSH, CDR2 LQKENI. The V gene end was trimmed by 5 bases and the J gene end by 5 bases; junction bases not matched to a gene: 10.

The CDR3 nucleotides are TGTGCCAGCAGCGTAACTACTGGAAACACCATATATTTT. The encoded protein is CASSVTTGNTIYF. The J gene is TRBJ1-3, the V gene TRBV7-2; D uncertain. V dropped 5 bases and J dropped 2 bases, with 7 bases sitting between them. The CDR3 runs 13 residues. CDR1 and CDR2 from the germline V gene are SGHTA and FQGNSA.

This chain links TRBV5-1 with TRBJ1-3; D remains ambiguous. Deletions cut 2 bases from V and 0 bases from J, with 9 bases between. The germline V gene has CDR1 SGHRS and CDR2 YFSETQ. The length of the CDR3 is 15 residues. CDR3 amino acids: CASSFDIPSGNTIYF. CDR3 DNA sequence: TGCGCCAGCAGCTTCGACATTCCCTCTGGAAACACCATATATTTT.

The V and J genes are TRBV29-1 and TRBJ1-2, with 9 bases that match TRBD1. The CDR3 consists of 12 residues. The V segment lost 7 bases and the J segment 2 bases; nucleotides outside the gene matches: 2. The germline gives CDR1 SQVTM, CDR2 ANQGSEA. The chain's CDR3 is CSGGQGNYGYTF. CDR3 DNA sequence: TGCAGCGGGGGACAGGGAAACTATGGCTACACCTTC.

This chain uses TRBV2 with TRBJ1-2, with D hard to call. The CDR3 consists of 13 residues. Trimming removed 2 bases at V and 4 bases at J, with 8 bases between. Germline CDR1 reads SNHLY; CDR2 reads FYNNEI. CDR3 amino acids: CASSEQQLYGYTF. The DNA for the CDR3 is TGTGCCAGCAGTGAACAACAACTCTATGGCTACACCTTC.

The chain links TRBV5-4 to TRBJ2-7, with TRBD1 matching over 8 bases. Germline V lookup: CDR1 SGHNT, CDR2 YYREEE (reference sequence). This CDR3 is 16 amino acids long. The junction had 14 bases not matched to a gene; V was cut back by 4 bases and J by 5 bases. CDR3 coding DNA: TGTGCCAGCAGCCGATACGCAGAGGCAGGGGGCCACGAGCAGTACTTC. This encodes CASSRYAEAGGHEQYF.

The chain carries TRBV7-9 and TRBJ1-1; D not certain. The V end lost 2 bases, the J end lost 10 bases, and 17 bases lay between the germline ends. Germline V gives CDR1 SEHNR, CDR2 FQNEAQ (reference sequence). The length of the CDR3 is 14 residues. In nucleotides, the CDR3 is TGTGCCAGCAGCTTAAGAGCATCGAGCTCGGGAGCTTTCTTT. Translated, it gives CASSLRASSSGAFF.

The genes are TRBV6-4 and TRBJ2-3; no firm D call. In germline, CDR1 is MRHNA, CDR2 SNTAGT. Trimming took off 3 bases at V and 8 bases at J, with 6 bases between the two ends. The CDR3 runs 11 residues. The CDR3 sequence: CASSEGGTQYF. Written as DNA, the CDR3 is TGTGCCAGCAGTGAGGGTGGTACGCAGTATTTT.

The CDR3 region has the DNA TGTGCCAGCAGCGTAACAACCCAGGGGGGTACCCAGTACTTC. The encoded protein is CASSVTTQGGTQYF. The gene calls are TRBV9 and TRBJ2-5, with a weak D call TRBD1 (7 bases). Trimming shortened V by 1 base and J by 8 bases, and 15 bases separated the two germline ends. The length of the CDR3 is 14 residues. Germline-derived CDR1 and CDR2 are SGDLS and YYNGEE.

This clone occurred once. The chain links TRBV9 to TRBJ2-7, with 8 bases that match TRBD1. The germline CDR1 and CDR2 sequences are SGDLS and YYNGEE. The CDR3 length is 20 residues. With V trimmed by 0 bases and J by 3 bases, 20 bases remained unmatched. The CDR3 bases are TGTGCCAGCAGCGTAGATAGGCGTGGGGTAGATTGGACAGGGTACTACGAGCAGTACTTC. Its protein product is CASSVDRRGVDWTGYYEQYF.

The gene calls are TRBV3-1 (or the pseudogene TRBV3-2) and TRBJ2-2; D uncertain. Germline V gene lookup returns CDR1 LGHDT and CDR2 YNNKEL (reference sequence). CDR3 length: 13 residues. Trimming shortened V by 1 base and J by 5 bases, and 5 bases separated the two germline ends. CDR3 bases: TGTGCCAGCAGCCAAGTAGGGACCGGGGAGCTGTTTTTT. Its translation: CASSQVGTGELFF.

This clone was found a few times. This rearrangement joins TRBV28 to TRBJ2-1, with D maybe TRBD2 (7 bases). CDR1 and CDR2 from the germline V gene are MDHEN and SYDVKM. Deletions cut 7 bases from V and 6 bases from J, with 16 bases between. There are 14 residues in the CDR3. CDR3 nucleotide sequence: TGTGCCAGCATGTGGGGGGGCCGGTTCAATGAGCAGTTCTTC. It codes for CASMWGGRFNEQFF. Together with reference TRBV28 and TRBJ2-1, the CDR3 gives the full variable domain: DVKVTQSSRYLVKRTGEKVFLECVQDMDHENMFWYRQDPGLGLRLIYFSYDVKMKEKGDIPEGYSVSREKKERFSLILESASTNQTSMYLCASMWGGRFNEQFFGPGTRLTVL.

The J gene is TRBJ2-7, the V gene TRBV6-6, with a possible D match to TRBD2 (6 bases). Germline V CDR1 and CDR2: MNHNY, SVGAGI (reference sequence). V lost 7 bases and J 2 bases, leaving 18 bases between the germline ends. The CDR3 is 15 amino acids. CDR3 protein: CASISPGLQTYEQYF. In DNA, the CDR3 is TGTGCCAGCATTTCACCGGGACTCCAGACCTACGAGCAGTACTTC.

The V call is TRBV7-2, the J call TRBJ1-5; 8 bases map to TRBD1. The junction had 4 bases not matched to a gene; V was cut back by 5 bases and J by 4 bases. CDR3 size: 14 residues. Germline V gives CDR1 SGHTA, CDR2 FQGNSA. Here the CDR3 DNA reads TGTGCCAGCAGCCTGCGGACAGGGAATCAGCCCCAGCATTTT. This sequence encodes CASSLRTGNQPQHF. Supplemented by reference TRBV7-2 and TRBJ1-5, the full variable domain reads GAGVSQSPSNKVTEKGKDVELRCDPISGHTALYWYRQSLGQGLEFLIYFQGNSAPDKSGLPSDRFSAERTGGSVSTLTIQRTQQEDSAVYLCASSLRTGNQPQHFGDGTRLSIL.

The chain is built from TRBV7-2 and TRBJ2-7; 9 bases line up with TRBD2. The V gene's germline CDR1 is SGHTA and CDR2 FQGNSA. Losses at the gene ends were 1 base for V and 3 bases for J; bases not matched to a gene: 4. The CDR3 is 15 residues long. The CDR3 DNA reads as TGTGCCAGCAGCTTAGGGCGGGGGGGGAGCTACGAGCAGTACTTC. This translates into CASSLGRGGSYEQYF.

The rearrangement links TRBV2 to TRBJ1-2; 8 bases are shared with TRBD1. Germline CDR1 is SNHLY and CDR2 is FYNNEI. V lost 4 bases and J lost 6; bases outside the gene matches: 1. This CDR3 has 12 residues. CDR3 sequence: CASSGDRHGYTF. The DNA of the CDR3 is TGTGCCAGCAGTGGGGACAGGCATGGCTACACCTTC.